This record covers a single T cell receptor (beta chain). The data were obtained in a study of shared clonotypes between healthy human individuals. Looking at the study overall: Donors consisted of a couple of women and a few men between 18 and 49.

V dropped 0 bases and J dropped 4 bases, with 9 bases sitting between them. The CDR3 length is 14 residues. Germline-derived CDR1 and CDR2 are LGHNA and YSLEER. The authors ran the assay at deep level. Clones were sequenced by immunoSEQ multiplex PCR, and TCRdb holds only the in-frame ones, with some missing. This table has about 1,500,000 clones, roughly 96% appearing once. The clonotype originates from a man under 40 in good health. This chain uses TRBV4-3 with TRBJ1-1; TRBD1 is a possible D gene (5 bases). The sample consisted of naive CD4+ T cells sorted from blood. The subset denotes: CD45RA+ positively selected. The CDR3 spells CASSQDSGITEAFF. The CDR3 nucleotides are TGCGCCAGCAGCCAAGATTCAGGGATCACTGAAGCTTTCTTT.